The next 8 T cell receptor beta chains were all read from a single sample in a study of T cells in Graves' hyperthyroidism and ophthalmopathy. TCR beta CDR3 regions were amplified from RNA. Carried out on the TCR CDR3, a first-round RT-PCR used the HTBI primer set. TCRdb used MiXCR to reprocess the multiplex PCR reads, holding one entry per CDR3 protein. The sample carries 700,000 or so distinct CDR3 sequences, roughly 15% recorded once. Sequenced sample: blood. The receptors were gathered from a man between 18 and 29 years old with Graves' hyperthyroidism.

This clonotype was observed a handful of times. This chain uses TRBV18 with TRBJ2-1; D may match TRBD1 or TRBD2 (6 bases each). V was clipped by 5 bases and J by 15 bases, with 26 bases between them. This CDR3 has 15 residues. Per the germline V gene, CDR1 is KGHSH and CDR2 is LQKENI. The CDR3: CASSGAGQHTMSTFF. The DNA of the CDR3 is TGTGCCAGCTCAGGTGCGGGACAACATACAATGAGTACGTTCTTC.

This sequence joins TRBV7-9 and TRBJ2-5; D is unresolved. Between the trimmed V and J ends, which lost 5 bases and 1 base, there was a span of 11 bases. CDR3 length: 14 residues. From germline, CDR1 is SEHNR and CDR2 FQNEAQ (reference sequence). The CDR3 region has the DNA TGTGCCAGCAGCCCAAACAGCCTCCAAGAGACCCAGTACTTC. It translates to CASSPNSLQETQYF.

The chain uses TRBV6-2 or TRBV6-3 and TRBJ2-1; the D gene could be TRBD1 or TRBD2 (6 bases each). CDR1 MNHEY and CDR2 SVGEGT come from the germline V gene. The CDR3 extends over 16 amino acids. V was clipped by 5 bases and J by 0 bases, with 14 bases between them. The CDR3 nucleotides are TGTGCCAGCAGTCCCGGATCGGGGGCCTCCTACAATGAGCAGTTCTTC. Its protein product is CASSPGSGASYNEQFF.

This chain uses TRBV15 with TRBJ2-7; D tentatively fits TRBD1 or TRBD2 (5 bases each). Germline loops: CDR1 LNHNV, CDR2 YYDKDF (reference sequence). Trimming stripped 3 bases from V and 2 bases from J, with 11 bases between. This CDR3 region has 14 residues. CDR3 in amino acids: CATSSGRGAYEQYF. The CDR3 coding sequence is TGTGCCACCAGCAGTGGTAGAGGGGCCTACGAGCAGTACTTC.

This clonotype came up many times. This rearrangement joins TRBV7-9 to TRBJ2-1, with 9 bases fitting TRBD2. CDR3 length equals 16 residues. V dropped 5 bases and J dropped 5; count of bases not matched to a gene: 10. Germline assignment: CDR1 SEHNR and CDR2 FQNEAQ (reference sequence). CDR3 coding DNA: TGTGCCAGCAGCCCTTTTCGGCGACTAGCGGACAATGAGCAGTTCTTC. It codes for CASSPFRRLADNEQFF.

The chain uses TRBV4-1 and TRBJ2-3; D is unresolved. With 0 bases removed from V and 8 bases from J, the gap between germline ends came to 9 bases. Germline V gene data show CDR1 as MGHRA and CDR2 as YSYEKL. CDR3 size: 13 residues. CDR3 sequence (DNA): TGCGCCAGCAGCCAAGATAGAAAGGGTACGCAGTATTTT. Translated: CASSQDRKGTQYF.

The table lists this clonotype with a few counts. This chain connects TRBV9 to TRBJ2-7; D possibly uses TRBD1 or TRBD2 (5 bases each). The germline gives CDR1 SGDLS, CDR2 YYNGEE. The CDR3 length is 12 residues. Trimming cost V 8 bases and J 7 bases, with 16 bases left between them. The CDR3: CASGTGGREQYF. CDR3 nucleotide sequence: TGTGCCAGTGGGACGGGCGGTCGGGAGCAGTACTTC.

Ten or more counts support this clonotype. CDR3 sequence reads: CASRKGNGYTF. The CDR3, as DNA: TGTGCCAGTAGAAAGGGAAATGGCTACACCTTC. This chain links TRBV19 with TRBJ1-2; D is unclear. The CDR3 sequence is 11 residues long. CDR1 and CDR2 (germline): LNHDA, SQIVND (reference sequence). The germline V and J ends were trimmed by 6 bases and 6 bases, with 8 bases remaining between them.